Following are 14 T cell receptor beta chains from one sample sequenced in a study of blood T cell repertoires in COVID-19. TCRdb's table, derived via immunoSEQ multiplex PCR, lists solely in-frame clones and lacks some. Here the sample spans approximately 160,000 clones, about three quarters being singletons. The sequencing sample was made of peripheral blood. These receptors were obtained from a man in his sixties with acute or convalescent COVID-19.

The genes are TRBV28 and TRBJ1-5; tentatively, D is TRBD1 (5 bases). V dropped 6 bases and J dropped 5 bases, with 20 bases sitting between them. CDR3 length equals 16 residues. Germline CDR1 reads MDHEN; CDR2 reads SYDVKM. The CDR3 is CASSILNRNNYQPQHF. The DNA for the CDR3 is TGTGCCAGCAGCATATTAAACAGGAACAATTATCAGCCCCAGCATTTT. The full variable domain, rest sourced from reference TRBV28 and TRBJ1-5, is DVKVTQSSRYLVKRTGEKVFLECVQDMDHENMFWYRQDPGLGLRLIYFSYDVKMKEKGDIPEGYSVSREKKERFSLILESASTNQTSMYLCASSILNRNNYQPQHFGDGTRLSIL.

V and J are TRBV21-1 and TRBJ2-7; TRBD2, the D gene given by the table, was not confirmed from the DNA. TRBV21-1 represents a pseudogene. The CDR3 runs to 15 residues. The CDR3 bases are TGTGCCAGCAGCAAAGTGGGCGGACTGCCCTACGAGCAGTACTTC. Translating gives CASSKVGGLPYEQYF.

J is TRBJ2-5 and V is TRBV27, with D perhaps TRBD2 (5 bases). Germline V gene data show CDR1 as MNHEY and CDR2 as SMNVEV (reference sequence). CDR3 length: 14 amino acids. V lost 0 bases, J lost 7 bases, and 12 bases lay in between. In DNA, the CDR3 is TGTGCCAGCAGTTTATCTAAACTAGTAGGGACCCAGTACTTC. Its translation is CASSLSKLVGTQYF.

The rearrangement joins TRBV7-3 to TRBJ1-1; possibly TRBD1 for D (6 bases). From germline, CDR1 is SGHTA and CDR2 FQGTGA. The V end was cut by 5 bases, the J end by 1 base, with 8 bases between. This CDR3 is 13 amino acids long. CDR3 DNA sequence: TGTGCCAGCAGCCAGACAGGGAACACTGAAGCTTTCTTT. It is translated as CASSQTGNTEAFF.

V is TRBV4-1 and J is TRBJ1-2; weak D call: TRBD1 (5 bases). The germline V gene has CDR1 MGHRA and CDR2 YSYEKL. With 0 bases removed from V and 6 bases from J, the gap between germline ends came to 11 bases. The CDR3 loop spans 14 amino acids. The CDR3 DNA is TGCGCCAGCAGCCAAGATAGGAGGGACCATGGCTACACCTTC. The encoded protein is CASSQDRRDHGYTF.

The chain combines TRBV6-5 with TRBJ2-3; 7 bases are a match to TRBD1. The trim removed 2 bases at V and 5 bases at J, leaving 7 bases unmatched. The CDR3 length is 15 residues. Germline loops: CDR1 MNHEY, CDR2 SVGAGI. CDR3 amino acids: CASSYLQGSGDTQYF. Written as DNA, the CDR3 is TGTGCCAGCAGTTACCTACAGGGGAGCGGAGATACGCAGTATTTT.

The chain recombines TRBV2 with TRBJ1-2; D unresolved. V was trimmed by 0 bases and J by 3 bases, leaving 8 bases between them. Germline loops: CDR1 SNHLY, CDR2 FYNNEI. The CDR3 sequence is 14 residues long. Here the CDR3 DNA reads TGTGCCAGCAGTGAAGCAGGAGAGTACTATGGCTACACCTTC. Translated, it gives CASSEAGEYYGYTF.

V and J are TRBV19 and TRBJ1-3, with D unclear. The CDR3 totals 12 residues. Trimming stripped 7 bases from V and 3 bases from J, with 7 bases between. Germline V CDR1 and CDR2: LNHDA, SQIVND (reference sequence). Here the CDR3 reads CASITSGNTIYF. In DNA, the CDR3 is TGTGCCAGTATAACGAGTGGAAACACCATATATTTT.

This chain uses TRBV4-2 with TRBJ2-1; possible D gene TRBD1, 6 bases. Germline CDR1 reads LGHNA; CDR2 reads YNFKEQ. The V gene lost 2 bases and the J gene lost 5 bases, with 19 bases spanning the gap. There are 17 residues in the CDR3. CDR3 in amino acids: CASSQYIQGEGDNEQFF. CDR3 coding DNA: TGTGCCAGCAGCCAATATATACAGGGCGAGGGGGACAATGAGCAGTTCTTC.

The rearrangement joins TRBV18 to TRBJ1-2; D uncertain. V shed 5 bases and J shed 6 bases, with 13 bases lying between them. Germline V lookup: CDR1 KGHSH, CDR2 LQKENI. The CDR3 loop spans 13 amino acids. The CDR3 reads CASSFGLRDGYTF. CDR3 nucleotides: TGTGCCAGCTCATTCGGGTTGCGGGATGGCTACACCTTC. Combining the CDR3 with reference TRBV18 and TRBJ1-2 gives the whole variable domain NAGVMQNPRHLVRRRGQEARLRCSPMKGHSHVYWYRQLPEEGLKFMVYLQKENIIDESGMPKERFSAEFPKEGPSILRIQQVVRGDSAAYFCASSFGLRDGYTFGSGTRLTVV.

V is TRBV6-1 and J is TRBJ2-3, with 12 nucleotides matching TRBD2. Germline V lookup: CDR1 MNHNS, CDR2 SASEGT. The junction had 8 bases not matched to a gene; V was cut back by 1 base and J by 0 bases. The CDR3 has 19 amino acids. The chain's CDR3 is CASSEGPLLAGGSTDTQYF. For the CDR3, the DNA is TGTGCCAGCAGTGAAGGACCCCTCCTAGCGGGGGGGAGCACAGATACGCAGTATTTT.

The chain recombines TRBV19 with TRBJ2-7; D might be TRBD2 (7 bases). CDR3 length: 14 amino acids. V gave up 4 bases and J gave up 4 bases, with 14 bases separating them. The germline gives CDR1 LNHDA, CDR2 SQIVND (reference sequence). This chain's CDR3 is CASSTLQGGYEQYF. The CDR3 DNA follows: TGTGCCAGTAGTACTCTACAGGGAGGGTACGAGCAGTACTTC.

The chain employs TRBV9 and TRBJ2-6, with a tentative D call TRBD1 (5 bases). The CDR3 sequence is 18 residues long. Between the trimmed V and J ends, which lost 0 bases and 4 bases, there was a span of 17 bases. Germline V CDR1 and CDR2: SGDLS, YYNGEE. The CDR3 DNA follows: TGTGCCAGCAGCGTAGGAATCGCAGGGAAAAAAGGGGCCAACGTCCTGACTTTC. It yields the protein CASSVGIAGKKGANVLTF.

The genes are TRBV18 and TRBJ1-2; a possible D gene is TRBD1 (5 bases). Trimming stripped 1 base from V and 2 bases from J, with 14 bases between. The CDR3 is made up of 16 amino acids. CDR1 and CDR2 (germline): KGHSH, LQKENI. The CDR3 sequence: CASSPQQGTMNYGYTF. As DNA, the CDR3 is TGTGCCAGCTCACCACAGCAGGGAACTATGAACTATGGCTACACCTTC.